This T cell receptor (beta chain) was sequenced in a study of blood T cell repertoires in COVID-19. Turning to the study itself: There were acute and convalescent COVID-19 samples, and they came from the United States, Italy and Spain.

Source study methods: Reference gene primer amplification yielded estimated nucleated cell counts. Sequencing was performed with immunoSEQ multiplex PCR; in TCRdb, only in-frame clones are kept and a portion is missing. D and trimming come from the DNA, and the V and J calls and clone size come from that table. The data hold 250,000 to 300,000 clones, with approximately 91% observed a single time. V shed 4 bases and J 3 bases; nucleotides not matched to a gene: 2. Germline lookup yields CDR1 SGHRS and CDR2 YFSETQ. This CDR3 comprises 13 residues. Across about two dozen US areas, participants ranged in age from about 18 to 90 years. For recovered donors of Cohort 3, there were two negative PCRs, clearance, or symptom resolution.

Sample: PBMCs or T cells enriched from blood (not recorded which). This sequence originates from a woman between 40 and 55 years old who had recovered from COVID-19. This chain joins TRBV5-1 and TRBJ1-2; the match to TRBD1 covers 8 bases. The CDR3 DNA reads TGCGCCAGCAGCAGGGGACAGGACTATGGCTACACCTTC. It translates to CASSRGQDYGYTF.